This TCR beta chain was retrieved from a study of vaccination and CD4 T cells after COVID-19. Treatment denoted: approximately nine-day PBMC culture with coronavirus spike peptide pools or control peptides (ViraFEST assay). This clonotype was observed a few times. Its antigen is undetermined. Cultured CD4+ T-cell DNA underwent Oncomine TCR Beta short-read sequencing. TCRdb reprocessed the PCR reads via MiXCR and lists one record per CDR3 protein. The sample has around 15,000 distinct CDR3 sequences, approximately 57% seen once. This CDR3 contains 16 residues. V was clipped by 5 bases and J by 2 bases; unmatched bases: 6. CDR1 is LNHDA, CDR2 SQIVND, per germline (reference sequence).

The material sequenced was CD4+ T cells from blood, cultured in vitro. The chain links TRBV19 to TRBJ2-3; 11 positions match TRBD2. This clonotype was sampled from a human donor who had recovered from COVID-19. DNA for the CDR3: TGTGCCAGTAGTTCTGGGACTAGCGGAGCCACAGATACGCAGTATTTT. This translates into CASSSGTSGATDTQYF.